The 26 T cell receptor beta chains in this list originate from one sample, sequenced in a study of shared clonotypes between healthy human individuals. Only in-frame clones appear in the TCRdb table, and some are missing; sequencing was by immunoSEQ multiplex PCR. The data hold about 990,000 clones, with approximately 80% observed a single time. The sample was memory CD4+ T cells from PBMCs. Subset specified: CD45RA-negative fraction. These receptor sequences come from a man aged 18-30 years in good health. Some clones in this sample may be carry-over from other donors' samples.

V usage is TRBV7-9 and J usage is TRBJ1-1; tentative D call: TRBD1 (6 bases). CDR1 is SEHNR and CDR2 is FQNEAQ in the germline V gene (reference sequence). Trimming removed 5 bases at V and 7 bases at J, with 14 bases between. The CDR3 has 13 amino acids. DNA for the CDR3: TGTGCCAGCAGCCTAGACAGGTTTGTTGAAGCTTTCTTT. Amino acid sequence: CASSLDRFVEAFF. Filled out from reference TRBV7-9 and TRBJ1-1, the complete variable domain reads DTGVSQNPRHKITKRGQNVTFRCDPISEHNRLYWYRQTLGQGPEFLTYFQNEAQLEKSRLLSDRFSAERPKGSFSTLEIQRTEQGDSAMYLCASSLDRFVEAFFGQGTRLTVV.

The V gene is TRBV28, the J gene TRBJ2-1, with D perhaps matching TRBD1 (5 bases). The V gene's germline CDR1 is MDHEN and CDR2 SYDVKM. The CDR3 consists of 15 residues. Between the trimmed V and J ends, which lost 5 bases and 5 bases, there was a span of 16 bases. CDR3 sequence (DNA): TGTGCCAGCAGTCCCCGGCGAACAGGACACAATGAGCAGTTCTTC. Translated, it gives CASSPRRTGHNEQFF. Variable domain in full (rest from reference TRBV28 and TRBJ2-1): DVKVTQSSRYLVKRTGEKVFLECVQDMDHENMFWYRQDPGLGLRLIYFSYDVKMKEKGDIPEGYSVSREKKERFSLILESASTNQTSMYLCASSPRRTGHNEQFFGPGTRLTVL.

The sample holds a few counts of this clone. V and J are TRBV7-2 and TRBJ2-2, with D tentatively TRBD2 (5 bases). Germline V gene sequence: CDR1 SGHTA, CDR2 FQGNSA. Trimming stripped 5 bases from V and 6 bases from J, with 13 bases between. The CDR3 covers 14 residues. This CDR3 is CASSPSRVAGELFF. CDR3 nucleotides: TGTGCCAGCAGCCCCTCGAGGGTGGCCGGGGAGCTGTTTTTT. Complete variable domain (other parts from reference TRBV7-2 and TRBJ2-2): GAGVSQSPSNKVTEKGKDVELRCDPISGHTALYWYRQSLGQGLEFLIYFQGNSAPDKSGLPSDRFSAERTGGSVSTLTIQRTQQEDSAVYLCASSPSRVAGELFFGEGSRLTVL.

Turning to this clone: Other DNA sequences in the sample encode the same CDR3. The chain joins TRBV9 to TRBJ2-7, with 12 bases fitting TRBD2. The CDR3 is made up of 16 amino acids. Germline V gives CDR1 SGDLS, CDR2 YYNGEE. After removal of 0 bases from V and 1 base from J, the junction contained 2 bases not matched to a gene. CDR3: CASSVGLAGDSYEQYF. In DNA, the CDR3 is TGTGCCAGCAGCGTAGGACTAGCGGGAGATTCCTACGAGCAGTACTTC.

The rearrangement uses TRBV5-1 and TRBJ1-1; no definite D call. The V gene's germline CDR1 is SGHRS and CDR2 YFSETQ. V was trimmed by 0 bases and J by 8 bases, leaving 14 bases between them. The CDR3 extends over 14 amino acids. The CDR3 protein is CASSLASEGGEAFF. The CDR3 bases are TGCGCCAGCAGCTTGGCTTCGGAGGGCGGCGAAGCTTTCTTT.

The chain uses TRBV11-2 and TRBJ2-2; D perhaps matches TRBD1 (5 bases). The V gene lost 4 bases and the J gene lost 7 bases, with 10 bases spanning the gap. CDR1 is SGHAT, CDR2 FQNNGV, per germline. The CDR3 runs 13 residues. CDR3 region: CASSSDTGGELFF. The CDR3 DNA sequence: TGTGCCAGCAGCTCAGACACAGGCGGGGAGCTGTTTTTT.

V usage is TRBV4-2 and J usage is TRBJ1-5; weak D call: TRBD1 (5 bases). The CDR3 covers 15 residues. The V end was cut by 0 bases, the J end by 5 bases, with 11 bases between. Per the germline V gene, CDR1 is LGHNA and CDR2 is YNFKEQ. The CDR3 is CASSQDQGSHQPQHF. In nucleotides, the CDR3 is TGTGCCAGCAGCCAAGATCAGGGAAGCCATCAGCCCCAGCATTTT.

This clone was seen only a few times. The chain carries TRBV7-9 and TRBJ1-3; D is uncertain. Germline V lookup: CDR1 SEHNR, CDR2 FQNEAQ (reference sequence). V was pared by 3 bases and J by 3 bases, with 6 bases between. The CDR3 covers 13 residues. CDR3 protein: CASSFMGGNTIYF. The CDR3 nucleotides read TGTGCCAGCAGCTTTATGGGTGGAAACACCATATATTTT.

The table lists this clone with many counts. The rearrangement uses TRBV7-9 and TRBJ2-3; 8 bases agree with TRBD1. The CDR3 covers 18 residues. Germline V lookup: CDR1 SEHNR, CDR2 FQNEAQ (reference sequence). Losses at the gene ends were 3 bases for V and 4 bases for J; bases not matched to a gene: 15. The CDR3 region has the DNA TGTGCCAGCAGCTTCCAGGGCCGGACAGGGATTTTTGCAGATACGCAGTATTTT. This gives the protein CASSFQGRTGIFADTQYF.

The chain joins TRBV5-1 to TRBJ2-5, with 13 nucleotides matching TRBD2. The trim removed 5 bases at V and 4 bases at J, leaving 8 bases unmatched. CDR3 length: 16 amino acids. Looked up from germline, CDR1 is SGHRS and CDR2 is YFSETQ. CDR3 sequence reads: CASRKSGLAGSETQYF. CDR3 nucleotides: TGCGCCAGCAGAAAATCGGGACTAGCGGGATCAGAGACCCAGTACTTC.

This chain connects TRBV27 to TRBJ2-7, with TRBD2 identical over 8 bases. Germline V gene lookup returns CDR1 MNHEY and CDR2 SMNVEV (reference sequence). V lost 6 bases to trimming and J lost 0 bases; unmatched junction nucleotides: 4. The CDR3 runs to 14 residues. For the CDR3, the DNA is TGTGCCAGCAGAGCGGGGGCCACCTCCTACGAGCAGTACTTC. Protein: CASRAGATSYEQYF.

The rearrangement joins TRBV9 to TRBJ1-5, with D maybe TRBD1 (6 bases). The CDR3 has 13 amino acids. V lost 4 bases to trimming and J lost 7 bases, with 12 bases between them. Germline V gene sequence: CDR1 SGDLS, CDR2 YYNGEE. The CDR3 DNA follows: TGTGCCAGCAGCCGAGGGGGTGAGCAGCCCCAGCATTTT. Translated: CASSRGGEQPQHF.

As DNA, the CDR3 is TGTGCCAGCACGCTTGGGACAGGGATAAGCATTCAGTACTTC. It codes for CASTLGTGISIQYF. The chain recombines TRBV6-6 with TRBJ2-4, with 9 positions matching TRBD1. Looked up from germline, CDR1 is MNHNY and CDR2 is SVGAGI (reference sequence). J was trimmed by 9 bases and V by 7 bases; bases with no gene match: 10. This CDR3 region has 14 residues.

This clone was seen more than once but under ten times. V and J are TRBV6-6 and TRBJ1-5, with D possibly being TRBD1 (5 bases). Germline loops: CDR1 MNHNY, CDR2 SVGAGI (reference sequence). The V end lost 8 bases, the J end lost 2 bases, and 10 bases lay between the germline ends. The CDR3 totals 13 residues. CDR3 loop: CASRGDGNQPQHF. CDR3 in DNA: TGTGCCAGCCGAGGGGATGGCAATCAGCCCCAGCATTTT.

The chain employs TRBV15 and TRBJ2-1; 8 nucleotides match TRBD2. Trimming took 3 bases from V and 9 from J; bases not matched to a gene: 4. Germline CDR1 reads LNHNV; CDR2 reads YYDKDF (reference sequence). The CDR3 spans 13 residues. The CDR3 DNA reads as TGTGCCACCAGCAGGCGGGAGGCGGGTGAGCAGTTCTTC. It codes for CATSRREAGEQFF.

This clone was recorded once. The V and J genes are TRBV18 and TRBJ1-2, with D possibly matching TRBD1 (6 bases). Trimming removed 5 bases from V and 6 bases from J, with 16 bases in between. The CDR3 has 14 residues. The germline V gene encodes CDR1 KGHSH and CDR2 LQKENI. CDR3 in amino acids: CASSSDSSAHGYTF. In DNA form, the CDR3 reads TGTGCCAGCTCATCGGACAGCTCGGCCCATGGCTACACCTTC.

CDR3 coding DNA: TGTGCCAGCAGGAGAGACAGTACAACTAACTATGGCTACACCTTC. Amino acids: CASRRDSTTNYGYTF. The chain couples TRBV6-4 to TRBJ1-2; the D gene is possibly TRBD1 (5 bases). The CDR3 runs 15 residues. The germline V gene encodes CDR1 MRHNA and CDR2 SNTAGT. V lost 6 bases and J lost 0, with 14 bases in between.

V gene TRBV5-1 combines with J gene TRBJ2-3; no definite D call. Per germline, CDR1 SGHRS and CDR2 YFSETQ. V was shortened by 3 bases and J by 2 bases, with 4 bases between the two germline ends. The CDR3 contains 12 residues. CDR3 DNA sequence: TGCGCCAGCAGCTGGACCACAGATACGCAGTATTTT. Its protein is CASSWTTDTQYF.

This chain uses TRBV5-1 with TRBJ1-1; 10 nucleotides agree with TRBD1. This CDR3 has 14 amino acids. With V trimmed by 0 bases and J by 6 bases, 2 bases remained unmatched. CDR1 and CDR2 from the germline V gene are SGHRS and YFSETQ. Here the CDR3 reads CASSLDGTGAEAFF. CDR3 DNA: TGCGCCAGCAGCTTGGACGGGACAGGGGCTGAAGCTTTCTTT. The full variable domain, with the rest looked up from reference TRBV5-1 and TRBJ1-1, is KAGVTQTPRYLIKTRGQQVTLSCSPISGHRSVSWYQQTPGQGLQFLFEYFSETQRNKGNFPGRFSGRQFSNSRSEMNVSTLELGDSALYLCASSLDGTGAEAFFGQGTRLTVV.

About this clone itself: This may be a read error: a much more frequent sequence differs by one nucleotide. Other DNA sequences in this specimen translate into the identical CDR3. The chain has TRBV28 and TRBJ1-5; D is ambiguous. With 2 bases removed from V and 7 bases from J, the gap between germline ends came to 3 bases. This CDR3 is built from 11 residues. CDR1 MDHEN and CDR2 SYDVKM come from the germline V gene. CDR3 nucleotides: TGTGCCAGCAGTTTAGAACAGCCCCAGCATTTT. It specifies CASSLEQPQHF.

The chain recombines TRBV6-5 with TRBJ1-2; 7 bases line up with TRBD1. The CDR3 has 15 amino acids. CDR1 and CDR2 from the germline V gene are MNHEY and SVGAGI. V lost 6 bases, J lost 4 bases, and 11 bases stayed unmatched. The CDR3 sequence: CASRDQQGEVYGYTF. CDR3 bases: TGTGCCAGCAGGGACCAGCAGGGGGAAGTCTATGGCTACACCTTC.

This chain connects TRBV4-1 to TRBJ2-5; 9 bases are a match to TRBD2. Germline loops: CDR1 MGHRA, CDR2 YSYEKL. V was pared by 4 bases and J by 4 bases, with 7 bases of the junction left unmatched. The CDR3 has 15 amino acids. The CDR3 loop reads CASSPLGLARETQYF. CDR3 bases: TGCGCCAGCAGCCCACTGGGACTAGCTAGAGAGACCCAGTACTTC.

About this clone itself: A much larger clonotype is one base distant, so this may be a read error. V gene TRBV30 combines with J gene TRBJ1-6; no clear D gene. The V and J ends lost 1 base and 9 bases respectively, with 7 bases between them. This CDR3 has 12 residues. Germline V CDR1 and CDR2: GTSNPN, SVGIG (reference sequence). The DNA for the CDR3 is TGTGCCTGGAGTGCGGAAGGTTCACCCCTCCACTTT. This gives the protein CAWSAEGSPLHF.

This clone was observed once. This rearrangement joins TRBV28 to TRBJ2-6; D is perhaps TRBD1 (5 bases). CDR1 is MDHEN, CDR2 SYDVKM, per germline. With 7 bases removed from V and 2 bases from J, the gap between germline ends came to 12 bases. The CDR3 has 15 residues. CDR3 loop: CASTLSGTGANVLTF. The DNA for the CDR3 is TGTGCCAGCACCCTCTCAGGGACTGGGGCCAACGTCCTGACTTTC.

This clone has just a few counts. The chain carries TRBV4-1 and TRBJ1-1; D gene unclear. The CDR3 runs to 15 residues. Germline-derived CDR1 and CDR2 are MGHRA and YSYEKL. The V and J ends lost 0 bases and 2 bases respectively, with 10 bases between them. In nucleotides, the CDR3 is TGCGCCAGCAGCCAAGATTCGGCTGGAAACACTGAAGCTTTCTTT. Protein: CASSQDSAGNTEAFF.

V and J are TRBV7-9 and TRBJ2-1; the match to TRBD2 covers 13 bases. The trim removed 4 bases at V and 15 bases at J, leaving 9 bases unmatched. CDR3 length equals 14 residues. In germline, CDR1 is SEHNR, CDR2 FQNEAQ (reference sequence). DNA of the CDR3: TGTGCCAGCAGCTCGGGACTAGCGGGAACCCGTCGGTTCTTC. Protein sequence: CASSSGLAGTRRFF.